Sequencing of this TCR beta chain was carried out in a study of blood T cell repertoires in COVID-19. Study in general: T cells, B-cell-depleted T cells, or PBMCs provided the cDNA or gDNA that served as material.

Only in-frame clones appear in the TCRdb table, and some are missing; sequencing was by immunoSEQ multiplex PCR. The sample comprises approximately 450,000 clones, approximately 90% of which are singletons, and nearly 2% rests with the top ten. The sequencing sample was made of PBMCs or T cells enriched from blood (not recorded which). The receptor was derived from a woman between 18 and 30 years old with acute COVID-19.

The CDR3 nucleotides read TGTGCCACCACTGACAGACAAGAGACCCAGTACTTC. Protein: CATTDRQETQYF. The chain is built from TRBV24-1 and TRBJ2-5, with D maybe TRBD1 (5 bases). This CDR3 contains 12 residues. Germline lookup yields CDR1 KGHDR and CDR2 SFDVKD. Trimming removed 8 bases from V and 2 bases from J, with 8 bases in between.